At least ten counts were recorded for the clone carrying this T cell receptor beta chain. Its antigen remains unidentified. This may be a read error, as it is one base from a much larger clone. These data come from a study of blood T cells in healthy people across ages. Broader study findings: Naive CD4+ cell counts and diversity both ran higher in long-lived than in aged donors.

The use of a sample-barcoded 5' primer and a J-beta primer mix characterized a second PCR of about 7 to 12 cycles. TCRdb used MiXCR to reprocess the 5' RACE reads, holding one entry per CDR3 protein. The repertoire holds about 650,000 distinct CDR3 sequences, 32% seen once, with 15% in the top ten. There are 15 residues in the CDR3. V gave up 0 bases and J gave up 11 bases, with 19 bases separating them. Germline assignment: CDR1 SGHTA and CDR2 FQGNSA. The study recruited healthy Caucasian donors from Russia who were aged roughly 6 to 95. Sequences were obtained from blood. The source is a woman aged 80 or over in good health. The rearrangement joins TRBV7-2 to TRBJ2-5; D is unresolved. The CDR3 DNA reads as TGTGCCAGCAGCTTAGCTGGGGTCGTAAGCAATGAGCAGTACTTC. It codes for CASSLAGVVSNEQYF.